This T cell receptor (beta chain) was sequenced in a study of T cell changes during pregnancy in multiple sclerosis. Using immunoSEQ multiplex PCR, the repertoire was profiled, and TCRdb retains in-frame clones only, with some absent. Among roughly 8,000 clones listed, over 70% were seen once. Remarks on this clone: Sequence at one end of the junction differs from germline and may be a read error.

Germline loops: CDR1 SGHVS, CDR2 FNYEAQ. This CDR3 is 15 amino acids long. The chain is built from TRBV7-6 and TRBJ2-7; 13 positions match TRBD2. The origin of this receptor is a female donor in good health, enrolled as a control in a pregnancy study. Source: CD8+ T cells from peripheral blood mononuclear cells, taken in the first trimester of pregnancy. The CDR3 DNA is TGTGCCAACAGCGAGGGGACTAGCGGGACCTACGAGCAGTACTTC. Residues: CANSEGTSGTYEQYF.